The subject of this entry is one TCR beta chain. What it binds is unknown. The sample is drawn from a study of cytomegalovirus exposure and HLA in healthy donors. Study outcomes and limitations: The HLA-A and HLA-B alleles of most subjects were reportedly predicted accurately from TCR beta sequences. Other equally common chains were less clonally expanded than HLA-associated TCR beta chains, a later analysis showed.

This CDR3 has 15 amino acids. Unmatched junction bases numbered 11, after V lost 6 bases and J lost 4 bases. Germline V CDR1 and CDR2: MNHNS, SASEGT. This PCR relied on a set of 60 Vbeta primers and 13 Jbeta primers. Sequencing was performed with immunoSEQ multiplex PCR; in TCRdb, only in-frame clones are kept and a portion is missing. This table has 95,000 to 150,000 clones, about two thirds appearing once. This chain connects TRBV6-1 to TRBJ2-7; 8 bases match TRBD1. The clonotype was recovered from a man aged 25-45 years in good health and CMV-seronegative. The sequencing input was PBMCs. This CDR3 reads CASSKDRDRLYEQYF. In nucleotides, the CDR3 is TGTGCCAGCAGCAAAGACCGGGACAGGCTGTACGAGCAGTACTTC.